The 13 T cell receptor beta chains listed next were all sequenced from one sample in a study of blood T cell repertoires in COVID-19. Repertoires were generated with immunoSEQ multiplex PCR, while TCRdb's copy carries only in-frame clones and drops some. The repertoire holds roughly 83,000 clones, with about 82% as singletons. The sequencing sample was made of peripheral blood. These receptors came from a man in his forties or fifties with active COVID-19.

This chain uses TRBV27 with TRBJ2-7; 7 bases are a match to TRBD1. This CDR3 contains 13 residues. V lost 6 bases and J lost 3; bases outside the gene matches: 5. Germline values: CDR1 MNHEY, CDR2 SMNVEV (reference sequence). CDR3 loop: CASSRDRDYEQYF. DNA of the CDR3: TGTGCCAGCAGCCGCGACAGGGACTACGAGCAGTACTTC.

This chain joins TRBV7-2 and TRBJ1-1; D is uncertain. Trimming stripped 2 bases from V and 3 bases from J, with 7 bases between. Germline assignment: CDR1 SGHTA and CDR2 FQGNSA. The length of the CDR3 is 13 residues. For the CDR3, the DNA is TGTGCCAGCAGCTTATCAGGCGACACTGAAGCTTTCTTT. This translates into CASSLSGDTEAFF.

This clone was detected only a few times. The chain is built from TRBV24-1 and TRBJ1-2; D might be TRBD1 (6 bases). CDR1 and CDR2 (germline): KGHDR, SFDVKD. With 4 bases removed from V and 8 bases from J, the gap between germline ends came to 10 bases. This CDR3 has 12 residues. The DNA for the CDR3 is TGTGCCACCAGTGAATGGACAGACGGCTACACCTTC. Translating it yields CATSEWTDGYTF.

The chain uses TRBV7-3 and TRBJ2-5, with 10 bases matching TRBD2. Trimming at V came to 9 bases and at J to 1 base, leaving 11 bases not matched to a gene. This CDR3 has 16 residues. The germline V gene has CDR1 SGHTA and CDR2 FQGTGA. This CDR3 reads CARDRTSGEFQETQYF. The CDR3 nucleotides are TGTGCCAGGGATCGAACTAGCGGGGAATTCCAAGAGACCCAGTACTTC.

The chain links TRBV28 to TRBJ2-5, with 7 nucleotides matching TRBD1. This CDR3 comprises 16 residues. V lost 3 bases and J lost 4; bases outside the gene matches: 11. The germline V gene has CDR1 MDHEN and CDR2 SYDVKM. DNA of the CDR3: TGTGCCAGCAGTTTCCGGTTGCTAGGGGGCGCAGAGACCCAGTACTTC. It is translated as CASSFRLLGGAETQYF.

The rearrangement links TRBV28 to TRBJ1-5, with 7 bases matching TRBD1. This CDR3 region has 15 residues. Germline loops: CDR1 MDHEN, CDR2 SYDVKM. J lost 2 bases, V lost 5 bases, and 6 bases had no gene match. The CDR3 region has the DNA TGTGCCAGCAGTCCGACAGGGATGGGCAATCAGCCCCAGCATTTT. Its protein product is CASSPTGMGNQPQHF.

The J gene is TRBJ2-7, the V gene TRBV7-2, with 9 bases identical to TRBD1. With 1 base clipped from V and 3 bases from J, the junction kept 1 base outside the gene matches. Germline V gene sequence: CDR1 SGHTA, CDR2 FQGNSA. The CDR3 consists of 14 residues. The CDR3 loop is CASSLEDRGYEQYF. DNA of the CDR3: TGTGCCAGCAGCTTAGAGGACAGGGGCTACGAGCAGTACTTC.

The CDR3 sequence: CASSLEVEEKETQYF. The CDR3 DNA reads as TGTGCCAGCAGCTTAGAAGTGGAGGAGAAAGAGACCCAGTACTTC. This chain connects TRBV7-6 to TRBJ2-5; the D gene is possibly TRBD2 (5 bases). The V gene lost 1 base and the J gene lost 3 bases, with 12 bases spanning the gap. CDR1 and CDR2 (germline): SGHVS, FNYEAQ. The CDR3 extends over 15 amino acids.

This sequence joins TRBV7-2 and TRBJ1-1; D not certain. The CDR3 spans 16 residues. Looked up from germline, CDR1 is SGHTA and CDR2 is FQGNSA. Trimming cost V 2 bases and J 1 base, with 14 bases left between them. The CDR3 DNA is TGTGCCAGCAGCTTAAGGGCGCTCGAGGGGAACACTGAAGCTTTCTTT. It codes for CASSLRALEGNTEAFF. The whole variable domain, remainder taken from reference TRBV7-2 and TRBJ1-1, is GAGVSQSPSNKVTEKGKDVELRCDPISGHTALYWYRQSLGQGLEFLIYFQGNSAPDKSGLPSDRFSAERTGGSVSTLTIQRTQQEDSAVYLCASSLRALEGNTEAFFGQGTRLTVV.

The chain couples TRBV5-3 to TRBJ2-6; D is perhaps TRBD1 (6 bases). TRBV5-3 is known as an ORF, though its function is uncertain. V lost 9 bases, J lost 4 bases, and 14 bases lay in between. CDR3 size: 14 residues. CDR3 sequence (DNA): TGTGCCATCGCACAGGGAAGCGGGGCCAACGTCCTGACTTTC. It yields the protein CAIAQGSGANVLTF.

The chain couples TRBV3-1 (or the pseudogene TRBV3-2) to TRBJ2-3; possibly TRBD2 for D (5 bases). Germline CDR1 and CDR2: LGHDT and YNNKEL (reference sequence). V lost 4 bases to trimming and J lost 11 bases, with 19 bases between them. The CDR3 loop spans 14 amino acids. The CDR3 DNA follows: TGTGCCAGCAGCCTCGCCCTTTTGGGAGTTCAGCAGTATTTT. Its protein product is CASSLALLGVQQYF.

V usage is TRBV30 and J usage is TRBJ2-2, with D maybe TRBD2 (5 bases). Trimming pared 3 bases from V and 6 bases from J, leaving 23 bases between. Germline V CDR1 and CDR2: GTSNPN, SVGIG (reference sequence). The CDR3 consists of 17 residues. CDR3 DNA: TGTGCCTGGAGACCGTTTTCGGGATATGGGTCTCCCGGGGAGCTGTTTTTT. Its translation is CAWRPFSGYGSPGELFF.

V gene TRBV11-2 combines with J gene TRBJ2-1; TRBD1 matches at 7 bases. This CDR3 is built from 15 residues. With 1 base clipped from V and 8 bases from J, the junction kept 8 bases outside the gene matches. Germline V gives CDR1 SGHAT, CDR2 FQNNGV. This chain's CDR3 is CASSLVNRGVDEQFF. In nucleotides, the CDR3 is TGTGCCAGCAGCTTAGTGAACAGGGGAGTGGATGAGCAGTTCTTC.